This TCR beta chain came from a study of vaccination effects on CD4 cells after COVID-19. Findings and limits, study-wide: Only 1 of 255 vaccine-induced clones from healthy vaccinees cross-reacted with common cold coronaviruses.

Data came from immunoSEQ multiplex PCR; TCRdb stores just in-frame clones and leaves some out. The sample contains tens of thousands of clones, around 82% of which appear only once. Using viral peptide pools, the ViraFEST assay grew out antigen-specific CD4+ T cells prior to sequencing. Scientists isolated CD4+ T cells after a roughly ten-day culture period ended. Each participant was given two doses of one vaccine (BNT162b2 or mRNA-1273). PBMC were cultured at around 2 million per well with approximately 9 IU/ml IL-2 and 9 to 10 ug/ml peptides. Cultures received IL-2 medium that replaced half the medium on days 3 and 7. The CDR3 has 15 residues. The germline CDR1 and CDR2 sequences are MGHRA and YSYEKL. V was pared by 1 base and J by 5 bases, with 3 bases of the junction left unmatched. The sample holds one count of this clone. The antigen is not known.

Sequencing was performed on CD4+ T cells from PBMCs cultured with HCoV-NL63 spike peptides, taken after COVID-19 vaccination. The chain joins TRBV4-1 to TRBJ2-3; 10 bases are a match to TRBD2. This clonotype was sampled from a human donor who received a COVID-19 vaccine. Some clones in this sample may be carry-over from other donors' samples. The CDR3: CASSQASGGQDTQYF. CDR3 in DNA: TGCGCCAGCAGCCAAGCTAGCGGGGGACAAGATACGCAGTATTTT.